The rows below give T cell receptor beta chains drawn from one sample of a study of T-cell memory formation after mild COVID-19. TCRdb analysed the 5' RACE reads with MiXCR anew, one entry per CDR3 protein. Counted here are about 270,000 distinct CDR3 sequences, 16% occurring once; the ten biggest clones make up 20% to 25%. The sample was PBMCs or a T cell subset sorted from them (not recorded which). The receptors originated from a man aged 18 to 29 who had mild COVID-19 (a few samples of this study predate the infection). Cell type and time point are not known. CDR3s include the opening cysteine and the closing phenylalanine or tryptophan. A D gene is named only where the DNA matches it firmly. A clone size is listed for some rows: how often the clone was seen (once, few, many), or a class if it is expanded.

d_call	v_call	clone_size	j_call	cdr3_nt	cdr3_aa
TRBD1	TRBV5-4	few	TRBJ2-1	TGTGCCAGCAGCTTGAGGGGACAGGGAGGGAATGAGCAGTTCTTC	CASSLRGQGGNEQFF
.	TRBV4-3	.	TRBJ2-2	TGCGCCAGCAGCCGATGGAGAAACACCGGGGAGCTGTTTTTT	CASSRWRNTGELFF
.	TRBV7-9	.	TRBJ2-7	TGTGCCAGCAGCGGCAGGGGTTACGAGCAGTACTTC	CASSGRGYEQYF
.	TRBV2	few	TRBJ2-5	TGTGCCAGCAGGCCGGGCAGTGAGACCCAGTACTTC	CASRPGSETQYF
.	TRBV6-5	.	TRBJ2-2	TGTGCCAGCAGCCTCGGCCCCCTGAACACCGGGGAGCTGTTTTTT	CASSLGPLNTGELFF
TRBD1	TRBV4-3	.	TRBJ2-1	TGCGCCAGCAGCCAAGAAGGGACAGGGGAGCAGTTCTTC	CASSQEGTGEQFF
.	TRBV20-1	.	TRBJ1-5	TGCAGTGCCTCAATAAGCAGTCTCAATCAGCCCCAGCATTTT	CSASISSLNQPQHF
.	TRBV4-1	few	TRBJ2-1	TGCGCCAGCAGCCAGTGGACATCAGAGGGCGAGCAGTTCTTC	CASSQWTSEGEQFF
.	TRBV7-2	few	TRBJ2-2	TGTGCCAGCAGCGGAGGGGGGACGAACACCGGGGAGCTGTTTTTT	CASSGGGTNTGELFF
TRBD1	TRBV29-1	few	TRBJ2-3	TGCAGCGCCGGAGGGACAGGGGGCGCAGATACGCAGTATTTT	CSAGGTGGADTQYF
.	TRBV7-9	.	TRBJ1-4	TGTGCCAGCAGCTTAGTAGCAGGGAGAGAAAAACTGTTTTTT	CASSLVAGREKLFF
.	TRBV18	many	TRBJ1-5	TGTGCCAGCTCACCCTCCGGACGGTATAGCAATCAGCCCCAGCATTTT	CASSPSGRYSNQPQHF
TRBD2	TRBV7-8	.	TRBJ2-2	TGTGCCAGCTATTCAAAAGCGGGGGGGATTACCGGGGAGCTGTTTTTT	CASYSKAGGITGELFF
TRBD1	TRBV12-5	.	TRBJ2-5	TGTGCTAGTGGCGTGGGGACAGGGGCTCCGGAAGAGACCCAGTACTTC	CASGVGTGAPEETQYF
.	TRBV20-1	few	TRBJ1-2	TGCAGTGCTAGAATAGACAGAAACTATGGCTACACCTTC	CSARIDRNYGYTF
TRBD1	TRBV30	few	TRBJ1-1	TGTGCCTGGAGTGGGGACAGGGGACTTGAAGCTTTCTTT	CAWSGDRGLEAFF
.	TRBV6-5	few	TRBJ1-1	TGTGCCAGCAGTTACTCACTGTCCATGAACACTGAAGCTTTCTTT	CASSYSLSMNTEAFF
TRBD1	TRBV9	.	TRBJ2-5	TGTGCCAGCAGCGTAGACTGGACAGGAGGAGAAGAGACCCAGTACTTC	CASSVDWTGGEETQYF
.	TRBV20-1	many	TRBJ2-5	TGCAGTGCTAGAGGAGGCGGTGCATCTAGCTATGTCACCCAGTACTTC	CSARGGGASSYVTQYF
TRBD2	TRBV4-1	few	TRBJ2-3	TGCGCCAGCGCGCGGGGGGCGGATACGCAGTATTTT	CASARGADTQYF
.	TRBV5-1	few	TRBJ2-5	TGCGCCAGCAGCCCAAGACCGGGAAGCCAAGAGACCCAGTACTTC	CASSPRPGSQETQYF
TRBD1	TRBV28	.	TRBJ2-2	TGTGCCACGCTTACCGGACAGGGGGCCGGGGAGCTGTTTTTT	CATLTGQGAGELFF
TRBD2	TRBV20-1	medium-sized	TRBJ2-7	TGCAGTGCTTCGACTAGCGGGGGGGCCGGTTTTAACGAGCAGTACTTC	CSASTSGGAGFNEQYF